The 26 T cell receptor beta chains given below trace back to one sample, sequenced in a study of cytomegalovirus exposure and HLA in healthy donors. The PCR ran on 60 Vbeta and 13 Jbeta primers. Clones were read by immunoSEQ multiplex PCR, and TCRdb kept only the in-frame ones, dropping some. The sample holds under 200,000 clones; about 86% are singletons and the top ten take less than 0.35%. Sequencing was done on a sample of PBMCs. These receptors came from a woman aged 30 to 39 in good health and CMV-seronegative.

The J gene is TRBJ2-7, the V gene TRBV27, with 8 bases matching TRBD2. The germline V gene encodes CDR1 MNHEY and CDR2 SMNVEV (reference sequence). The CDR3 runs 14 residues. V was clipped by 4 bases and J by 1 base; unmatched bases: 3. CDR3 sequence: CASSSAGESYEQYF. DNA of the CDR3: TGTGCCAGCAGTTCAGCGGGAGAATCCTACGAGCAGTACTTC.

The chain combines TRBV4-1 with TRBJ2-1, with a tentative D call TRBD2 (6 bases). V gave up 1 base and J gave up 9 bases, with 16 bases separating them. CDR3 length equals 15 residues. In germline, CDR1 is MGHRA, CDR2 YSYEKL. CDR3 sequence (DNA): TGCGCCAGCAGCCAAGTAACTAGCAGTAAGGGTGAGCAGTTCTTC. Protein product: CASSQVTSSKGEQFF.

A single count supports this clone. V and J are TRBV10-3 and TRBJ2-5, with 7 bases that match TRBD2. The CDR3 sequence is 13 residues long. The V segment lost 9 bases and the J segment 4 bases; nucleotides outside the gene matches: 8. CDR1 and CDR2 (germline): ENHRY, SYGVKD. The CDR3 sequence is CAIGAGVAETQYF. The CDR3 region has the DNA TGTGCCATAGGGGCGGGAGTGGCAGAGACCCAGTACTTC.

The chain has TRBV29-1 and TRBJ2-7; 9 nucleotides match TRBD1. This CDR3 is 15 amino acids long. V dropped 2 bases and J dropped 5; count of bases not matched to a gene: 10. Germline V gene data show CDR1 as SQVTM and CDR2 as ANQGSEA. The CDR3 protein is CSVESSGTGSNEQYF. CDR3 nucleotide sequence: TGCAGCGTTGAATCATCCGGGACAGGGAGCAACGAGCAGTACTTC.

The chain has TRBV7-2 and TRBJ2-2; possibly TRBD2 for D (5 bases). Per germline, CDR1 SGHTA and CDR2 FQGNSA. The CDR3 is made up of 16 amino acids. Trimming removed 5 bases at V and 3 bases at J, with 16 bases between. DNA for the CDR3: TGTGCCAGCAGCCGATTAAGGACTGCACACACCGGGGAGCTGTTTTTT. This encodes CASSRLRTAHTGELFF.

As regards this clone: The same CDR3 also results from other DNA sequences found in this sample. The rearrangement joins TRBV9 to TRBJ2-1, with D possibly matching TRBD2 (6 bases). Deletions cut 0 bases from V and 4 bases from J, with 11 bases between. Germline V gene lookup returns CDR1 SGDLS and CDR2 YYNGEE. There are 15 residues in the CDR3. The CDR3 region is CASSVVGGPYNEQFF. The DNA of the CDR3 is TGTGCCAGCAGCGTAGTAGGAGGGCCTTACAATGAGCAGTTCTTC.

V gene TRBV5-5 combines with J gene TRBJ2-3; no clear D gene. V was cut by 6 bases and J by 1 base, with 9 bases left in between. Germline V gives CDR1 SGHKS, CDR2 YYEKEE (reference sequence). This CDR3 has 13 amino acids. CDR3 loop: CASTVGGTDTQYF. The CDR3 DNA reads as TGTGCCAGCACCGTCGGTGGCACAGATACGCAGTATTTT.

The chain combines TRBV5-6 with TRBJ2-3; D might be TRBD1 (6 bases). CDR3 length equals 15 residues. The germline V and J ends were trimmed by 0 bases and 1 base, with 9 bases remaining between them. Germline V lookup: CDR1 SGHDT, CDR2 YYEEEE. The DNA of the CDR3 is TGTGCCAGCAGCTTGGGGACAGATCGCACAGATACGCAGTATTTT. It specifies CASSLGTDRTDTQYF.

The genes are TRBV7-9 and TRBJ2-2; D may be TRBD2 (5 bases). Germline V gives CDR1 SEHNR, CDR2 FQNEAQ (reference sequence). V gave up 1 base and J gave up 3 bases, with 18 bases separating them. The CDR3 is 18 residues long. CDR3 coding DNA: TGTGCCAGCAGCTTAGTACGGACTGGAAGGACGGACACCGGGGAGCTGTTTTTT. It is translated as CASSLVRTGRTDTGELFF.

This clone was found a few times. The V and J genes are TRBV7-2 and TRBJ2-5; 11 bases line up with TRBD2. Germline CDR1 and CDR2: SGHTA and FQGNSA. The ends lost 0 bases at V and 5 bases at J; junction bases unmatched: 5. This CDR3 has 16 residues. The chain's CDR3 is CASSLASGRVEETQYF. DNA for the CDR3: TGTGCCAGCAGCTTAGCTAGCGGGAGGGTTGAGGAGACCCAGTACTTC.

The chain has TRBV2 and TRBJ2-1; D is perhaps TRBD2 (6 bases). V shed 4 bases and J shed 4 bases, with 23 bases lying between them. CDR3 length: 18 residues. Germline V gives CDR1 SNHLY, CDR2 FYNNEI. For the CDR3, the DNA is TGTGCCAGCAGTGGTACCAAAACAGGTCCGGCGGGATACAATGAGCAGTTCTTC. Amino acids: CASSGTKTGPAGYNEQFF.

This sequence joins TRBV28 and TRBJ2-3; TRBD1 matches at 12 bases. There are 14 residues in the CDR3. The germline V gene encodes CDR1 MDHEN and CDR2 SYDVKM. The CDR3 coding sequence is TGTGCTCTGGGGACAGGGGGCGCGACAGATACGCAGTATTTT. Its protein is CALGTGGATDTQYF. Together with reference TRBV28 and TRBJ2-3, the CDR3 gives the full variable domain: DVKVTQSSRYLVKRTGEKVFLECVQDMDHENMFWYRQDPGLGLRLIYFSYDVKMKEKGDIPEGYSVSREKKERFSLILESASTNQTSMYLCALGTGGATDTQYFGPGTRLTVL.

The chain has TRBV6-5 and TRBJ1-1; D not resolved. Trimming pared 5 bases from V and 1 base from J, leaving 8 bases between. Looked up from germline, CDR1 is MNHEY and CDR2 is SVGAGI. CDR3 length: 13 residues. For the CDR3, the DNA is TGTGCCAGCAGTCTGGGAGAGAACACTGAAGCTTTCTTT. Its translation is CASSLGENTEAFF.

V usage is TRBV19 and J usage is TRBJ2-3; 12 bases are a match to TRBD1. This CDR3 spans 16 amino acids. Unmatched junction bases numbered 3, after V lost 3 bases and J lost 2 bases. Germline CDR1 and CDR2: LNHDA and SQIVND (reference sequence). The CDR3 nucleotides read TGTGCCAGTAGTATCGGGACAGGGGGCTTCACAGATACGCAGTATTTT. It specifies CASSIGTGGFTDTQYF.

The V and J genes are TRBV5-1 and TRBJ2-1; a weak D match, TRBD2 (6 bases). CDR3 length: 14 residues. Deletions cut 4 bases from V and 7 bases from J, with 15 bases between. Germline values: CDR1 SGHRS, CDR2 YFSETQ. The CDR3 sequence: CASSPEGQNNEQFF. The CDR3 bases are TGCGCCAGCAGCCCGGAGGGGCAGAATAATGAGCAGTTCTTC.

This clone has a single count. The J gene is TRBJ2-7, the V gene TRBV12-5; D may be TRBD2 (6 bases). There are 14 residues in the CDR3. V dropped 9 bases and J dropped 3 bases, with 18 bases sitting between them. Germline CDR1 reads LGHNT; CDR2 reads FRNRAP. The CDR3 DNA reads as TGTGCTAGGCATAGACCATTCGGGGGCTACGAGCAGTACTTC. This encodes CARHRPFGGYEQYF.

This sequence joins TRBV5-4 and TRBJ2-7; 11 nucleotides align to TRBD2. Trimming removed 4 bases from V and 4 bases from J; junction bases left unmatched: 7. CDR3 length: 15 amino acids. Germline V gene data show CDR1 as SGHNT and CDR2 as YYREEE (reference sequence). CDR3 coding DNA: TGTGCCAGCAGCCCCAGTAGCGGGAGGGGATACGAGCAGTACTTC. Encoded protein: CASSPSSGRGYEQYF.

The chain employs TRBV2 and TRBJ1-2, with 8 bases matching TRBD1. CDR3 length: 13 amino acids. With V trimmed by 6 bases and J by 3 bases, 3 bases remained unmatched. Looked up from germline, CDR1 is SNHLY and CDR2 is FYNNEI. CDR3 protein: CASRGTGDYGYTF. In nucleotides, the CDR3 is TGTGCCAGCAGGGGGACAGGAGACTATGGCTACACCTTC.

The CDR3 here is CASSRPGQISQPQHF. For the CDR3, the DNA is TGTGCCAGCAGCAGACCGGGACAGATATCCCAGCCCCAGCATTTT. The V gene is TRBV6-1, the J gene TRBJ1-5, with 7 nucleotides matching TRBD1. The CDR3 consists of 15 residues. Losses at the gene ends were 6 bases for V and 7 bases for J; bases not matched to a gene: 12. Germline V CDR1 and CDR2: MNHNS, SASEGT.

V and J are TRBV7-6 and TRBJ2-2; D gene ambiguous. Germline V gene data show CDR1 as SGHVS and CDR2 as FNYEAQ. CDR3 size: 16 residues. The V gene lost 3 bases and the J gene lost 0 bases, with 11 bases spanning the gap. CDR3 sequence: CASSLLVAANTGELFF. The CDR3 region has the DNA TGTGCCAGCAGCTTGTTAGTAGCCGCGAACACCGGGGAGCTGTTTTTT.

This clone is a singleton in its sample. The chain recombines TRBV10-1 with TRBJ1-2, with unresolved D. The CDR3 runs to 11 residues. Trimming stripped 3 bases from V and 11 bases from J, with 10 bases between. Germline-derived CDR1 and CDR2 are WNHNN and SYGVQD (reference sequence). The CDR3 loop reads CASSDRRPYTF. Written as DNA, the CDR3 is TGCGCCAGCAGTGATCGGAGACCTTACACCTTC.

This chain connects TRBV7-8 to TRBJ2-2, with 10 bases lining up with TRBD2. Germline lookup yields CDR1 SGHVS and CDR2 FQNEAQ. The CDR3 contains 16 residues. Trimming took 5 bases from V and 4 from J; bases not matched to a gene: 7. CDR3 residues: CASSPGLASGTGELFF. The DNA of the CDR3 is TGTGCCAGCAGCCCGGGACTAGCGTCCGGCACCGGGGAGCTGTTTTTT.

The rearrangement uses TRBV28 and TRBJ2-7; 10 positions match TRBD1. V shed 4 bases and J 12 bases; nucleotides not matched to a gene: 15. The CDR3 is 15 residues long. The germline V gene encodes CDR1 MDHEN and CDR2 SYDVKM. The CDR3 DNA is TGTGCCAGCAGTTATCCGGGACAGGGGTTTCAACTTGGGTACTTC. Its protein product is CASSYPGQGFQLGYF. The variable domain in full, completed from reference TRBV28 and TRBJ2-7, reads DVKVTQSSRYLVKRTGEKVFLECVQDMDHENMFWYRQDPGLGLRLIYFSYDVKMKEKGDIPEGYSVSREKKERFSLILESASTNQTSMYLCASSYPGQGFQLGYFGPGTRLTVT.

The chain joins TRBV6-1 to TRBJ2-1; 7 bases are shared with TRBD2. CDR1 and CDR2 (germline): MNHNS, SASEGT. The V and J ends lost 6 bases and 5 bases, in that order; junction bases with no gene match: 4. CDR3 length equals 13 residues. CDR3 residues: CASRLSGDNEQFF. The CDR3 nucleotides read TGTGCCAGCAGGTTGAGCGGGGACAATGAGCAGTTCTTC.

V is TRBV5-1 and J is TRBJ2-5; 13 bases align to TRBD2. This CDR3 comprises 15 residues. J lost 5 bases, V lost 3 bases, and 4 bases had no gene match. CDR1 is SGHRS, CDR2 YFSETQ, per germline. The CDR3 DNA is TGCGCCAGCAGCTGGACTAGCGGGGGCGGGGAGACCCAGTACTTC. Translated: CASSWTSGGGETQYF.

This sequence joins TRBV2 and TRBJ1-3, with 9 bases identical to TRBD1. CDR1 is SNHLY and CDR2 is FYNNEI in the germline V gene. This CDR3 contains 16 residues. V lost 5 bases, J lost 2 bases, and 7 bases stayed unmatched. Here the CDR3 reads CASSINRGRTGNTIYF. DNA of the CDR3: TGTGCCAGCAGTATAAACAGGGGGCGAACTGGAAACACCATATATTTT. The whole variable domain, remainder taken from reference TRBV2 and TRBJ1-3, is EPEVTQTPSHQVTQMGQEVILRCVPISNHLYFYWYRQILGQKVEFLVSFYNNEISEKSEIFDDQFSVERPDGSNFTLKIRSTKLEDSAMYFCASSINRGRTGNTIYFGEGSWLTVV.